The entry that follows covers one T cell receptor beta chain sequence. Its matching antigen is unknown. The record originates from a study of T cells in localized non-small cell lung cancer. General study results and limits: Uninvolved adjacent lung showed peak T cell clonality, exceeding tumor. Patients showing higher blood T cell density tended to see longer overall survival. In adjacent lung appeared a median approximately 61 of the top 100 tumor clones. Sequencing involved a lone tumor region, leaving heterogeneity possible.

The assay was immunoSEQ multiplex PCR, and TCRdb's table has in-frame clones only and misses some. The table lists some 30,000 clones, 85% to 90% of them singletons. The CDR3 sequence is 14 residues long. V was cut by 5 bases and J by 5 bases, with 15 bases left in between. The V gene's germline CDR1 is SEHNR and CDR2 FQNEAQ (reference sequence). The starting material was peripheral blood, obtained before any cancer treatment. This sequence joins TRBV7-9 and TRBJ2-5; TRBD2 is a possible D gene (5 bases). This TCR was recovered from a female donor at least 60 years old with stage I lung adenocarcinoma. CDR3 amino acids: CASSARGERETQYF. The CDR3, as DNA: TGTGCCAGCAGCGCGCGTGGGGAGCGCGAGACCCAGTACTTC.